Listed below are T cell receptor beta chains from one sample, sequenced in a study of T cells in Graves' hyperthyroidism and ophthalmopathy. Via MiXCR, TCRdb re-called the multiplex PCR reads, giving one row per CDR3 protein. The table has roughly 380,000 distinct CDR3 sequences, approximately 13% seen once. The specimen was blood. The receptors come from a woman aged 55-75 years with Graves' hyperthyroidism. Each CDR3 is given with its conserved first and last residue. D genes are given only for firm matches. Size is stated for part of the rows, as once, few or many counts, or as a class when the clone is expanded.

d_gene	abundance	j_gene	v_gene	CDR3aa	CDR3nt
NA	many	TRBJ2-3	TRBV7-8	CASSFGVMDTQYF	TGTGCCAGCAGCTTCGGGGTAATGGATACGCAGTATTTT
NA	many	TRBJ2-7	TRBV29-1	CSAKTGTAAGEQYF	TGCAGCGCGAAAACCGGGACGGCTGCGGGCGAGCAGTACTTC
NA	many	TRBJ2-7	TRBV28	CASTPHMGSYEQYF	TGTGCCAGCACCCCCCATATGGGGTCCTACGAGCAGTACTTC
NA	many	TRBJ2-2	TRBV2	CASSDNTGELFF	TGTGCCAGCAGTGATAACACCGGGGAGCTGTTTTTT
NA	NA	TRBJ1-5	TRBV19	CASSIRGNQPQHF	TGTGCCAGTAGTATCCGGGGGAATCAGCCCCAGCATTTT
TRBD2	many	TRBJ2-3	TRBV29-1	CSVEQIGTRAGSISTDTQYF	TGCAGCGTTGAGCAGATCGGGACTAGAGCCGGTTCTATTAGCACAGATACGCAGTATTTT
TRBD1	many	TRBJ1-1	TRBV6-1	CASRTTGGTEAFF	TGTGCCAGCAGGACGACAGGGGGCACTGAAGCTTTCTTT
NA	many	TRBJ2-3	TRBV2	CASRLLLNTDTQYF	TGTGCCAGCAGGCTGCTACTTAACACAGATACGCAGTATTTT
NA	NA	TRBJ2-5	TRBV7-7	CASSLSLGQGGETQYF	TGTGCTAGCAGCTTATCACTCGGGCAAGGCGGGGAGACCCAGTACTTC
NA	few	TRBJ2-5	TRBV29-1	CSVEWQQETQYF	TGCAGCGTTGAGTGGCAGCAAGAGACCCAGTACTTC
TRBD2	NA	TRBJ2-3	TRBV24-1	CATSDPSPSGRARDTQYF	TGTGCCACCAGTGACCCCTCTCCTAGCGGGAGGGCCCGGGATACGCAGTATTTT
NA	few	TRBJ2-1	TRBV24-1	CATSDGPLGTYNEQFF	TGTGCCACCAGTGATGGTCCACTAGGCACCTACAATGAGCAGTTCTTC
TRBD1	many	TRBJ2-7	TRBV5-1	CASSPTRGPYEQYF	TGCGCCAGCAGTCCTACCAGGGGGCCCTACGAGCAGTACTTC
NA	many	TRBJ1-1	TRBV24-1	CATSDPRRGNTEAFF	TGTGCCACCAGTGACCCAAGGCGTGGGAACACTGAAGCTTTCTTT
NA	many	TRBJ2-7	TRBV12-3/TRBV12-4	CASSLLGYEQYF	TGTGCCAGCAGTTTATTAGGGTACGAGCAGTACTTC
TRBD2	many	TRBJ2-7	TRBV11-3	CASSPTSGRALYEQYF	TGTGCCAGCAGCCCCACAAGCGGGAGGGCCCTCTACGAGCAGTACTTC
NA	many	TRBJ1-2	TRBV11-3	CASSLDYYGYTF	TGTGCCAGCAGCTTAGATTACTATGGCTACACCTTC
TRBD2	many	TRBJ2-5	TRBV20-1	CSAKKLAGTQETQYF	TGCAGTGCTAAGAAACTAGCGGGTACCCAAGAGACCCAGTACTTC
NA	many	TRBJ2-7	TRBV24-1	CATSDVGTTYEQYF	TGTGCCACCAGTGATGTAGGGACAACCTACGAGCAGTACTTC
NA	many	TRBJ2-5	TRBV6-2/TRBV6-3	CASSGGLVETQYF	TGTGCCAGCAGTGGCGGGCTCGTTGAGACCCAGTACTTC
TRBD2	many	TRBJ2-3	TRBV5-1	CASSPTLAGRQDTQYF	TGCGCCAGCAGCCCGACACTAGCGGGACGACAAGATACGCAGTATTTT
TRBD2	many	TRBJ2-1	TRBV27	CASSTGGSFYEQFF	TGTGCCAGCAGCACGGGCGGGAGTTTCTATGAGCAGTTCTTC
TRBD1	many	TRBJ1-6	TRBV5-8	CASSLSFGTVNSPLHF	TGTGCCAGCAGCTTAAGTTTCGGGACAGTTAATTCACCCCTCCACTTT
TRBD2	many	TRBJ2-1	TRBV28	CASLSGSSYNEQFF	TGTGCCAGCCTTAGCGGGAGCTCCTACAATGAGCAGTTCTTC
NA	few	TRBJ2-7	TRBV18	CASSPAGRESYEQYF	TGTGCCAGCTCACCTGCGGGAAGAGAATCCTACGAGCAGTACTTC
NA	NA	TRBJ2-7	TRBV20-1	CSAGMSEPHGEQYF	TGCAGTGCTGGGATGAGTGAGCCTCATGGGGAGCAGTACTTC
NA	few	TRBJ2-1	TRBV7-9	CASGLPERPYNEQFF	TGTGCCAGCGGACTACCGGAAAGGCCCTACAATGAGCAGTTCTTC
NA	NA	TRBJ2-3	TRBV7-9	CASSLVEKDTQYF	TGTGCCAGCAGCTTAGTAGAAAAAGATACGCAGTATTTT
NA	few	TRBJ2-7	TRBV6-1	CASSEGHPSSYEQYF	TGTGCCAGCAGTGAAGGACACCCGAGCTCCTACGAGCAGTACTTC
TRBD2	many	TRBJ2-1	TRBV5-1	CASSLGTSGRYNEQFF	TGCGCCAGCAGCTTGGGGACTAGCGGGAGGTACAATGAGCAGTTCTTC
TRBD1	many	TRBJ2-1	TRBV24-1	CATNLGQGHNEQFF	TGTGCCACCAACCTTGGACAGGGGCACAATGAGCAGTTCTTC
NA	NA	TRBJ2-1	TRBV19	CASSIDGLSYNEQFF	TGTGCCAGTAGTATAGACGGACTATCCTACAATGAGCAGTTCTTC
NA	many	TRBJ2-7	TRBV7-3	CASSRAYSYEQYF	TGTGCCAGCAGCAGGGCTTACTCCTACGAGCAGTACTTC
TRBD2	NA	TRBJ2-7	TRBV12-3/TRBV12-4	CASLLGLAGAYEQYF	TGTGCCAGCCTTCTGGGACTAGCGGGAGCCTACGAGCAGTACTTC
NA	NA	TRBJ2-5	TRBV6-1	CASSPYKETQYF	TGTGCCAGCAGCCCCTATAAAGAGACCCAGTACTTC
NA	NA	TRBJ1-5	TRBV30	CAWSVPPFGGDLNQPQHF	TGTGCCTGGAGTGTACCCCCCTTTGGAGGGGATCTCAATCAGCCCCAGCATTTT
TRBD2	NA	TRBJ2-3	TRBV12-3/TRBV12-4	CASSLRTSGIADTQYF	TGTGCCAGCAGTTTACGGACTAGCGGGATAGCAGATACGCAGTATTTT
NA	NA	TRBJ2-5	TRBV25-1	CASSEYWATVKETQYF	TGTGCCAGCAGTGAATATTGGGCGACTGTAAAAGAGACCCAGTACTTC
TRBD2	many	TRBJ2-3	TRBV28	CASSPYSGIVTQYF	TGTGCCAGCAGTCCTTATAGCGGGATAGTTACGCAGTATTTT
NA	few	TRBJ2-1	TRBV19	CASRPGVSYNEQFF	TGTGCCAGTAGACCCGGGGTGTCCTACAATGAGCAGTTCTTC
NA	many	TRBJ2-1	TRBV11-2	CASSLEYHEQFF	TGTGCCAGCAGCTTAGAATACCATGAGCAGTTCTTC
NA	many	TRBJ2-2	TRBV5-1	CASSLAKNTGELFF	TGCGCCAGCAGCTTGGCCAAGAACACCGGGGAGCTGTTTTTT
TRBD2	many	TRBJ2-7	TRBV2	CASSEALPGGEQYF	TGTGCCAGCAGTGAAGCCCTGCCGGGAGGTGAGCAGTACTTC
NA	NA	TRBJ2-7	TRBV7-9	CASSLPSDYEQYF	TGTGCCAGCAGCTTACCCTCGGACTACGAGCAGTACTTC
TRBD1	many	TRBJ2-5	TRBV12-5	CASGLGTAQETQYF	TGTGCTAGTGGTTTAGGGACAGCTCAAGAGACCCAGTACTTC
NA	NA	TRBJ1-3	TRBV29-1	CSVSRGSGNTIYF	TGCAGCGTTTCACGGGGTTCTGGAAACACCATATATTTT
NA	few	TRBJ1-6	TRBV11-2	CASNLVVSYNSPLHF	TGTGCCAGCAACCTTGTCGTCTCCTATAATTCACCCCTCCACTTT
NA	NA	TRBJ1-2	TRBV12-3/TRBV12-4	CASSLALGGGYTF	TGTGCCAGCAGTTTAGCGCTAGGGGGTGGCTACACCTTC
TRBD1	many	TRBJ2-5	TRBV27	CASSRDRRQETQYF	TGTGCCAGCAGCAGGGACAGGAGGCAAGAGACCCAGTACTTC
NA	NA	TRBJ1-5	TRBV24-1	CATSDSLLNQPQHF	TGTGCCACCAGTGATTCTTTATTAAATCAGCCCCAGCATTTT
TRBD1	many	TRBJ1-5	TRBV20-1	CSAGPRTGGTTQHF	TGCAGTGCCGGGCCCAGGACAGGGGGTACGACCCAGCATTTT
NA	few	TRBJ2-3	TRBV20-1	CSANRAGDTQYF	TGCAGTGCTAACAGGGCCGGAGATACGCAGTATTTT
TRBD2	NA	TRBJ2-1	TRBV24-1	CATSTWGASGYNEQFF	TGTGCCACCAGTACCTGGGGTGCTAGCGGATACAATGAGCAGTTCTTC
NA	many	TRBJ1-5	TRBV27	CASSLRQHQPQHF	TGTGCCAGCAGTTTAAGACAACATCAGCCCCAGCATTTT
NA	many	TRBJ2-6	TRBV6-1	CASSWTSSGANVLTF	TGTGCCAGCAGTTGGACTTCGTCTGGGGCCAACGTCCTGACTTTC